This is a list of T cell receptor beta chains from one sample in a study of T cell changes during pregnancy in multiple sclerosis. Sequenced by immunoSEQ multiplex PCR; TCRdb stores in-frame clones only, minus some. The sample has under 75,000 clones; about 94% are singletons. The input for sequencing was peripheral blood, taken in the third trimester of pregnancy. All receptors come from a female donor in good health, enrolled as a control in a pregnancy study. Both conserved end residues are part of each CDR3. Each record gives: clone size, D gene, J gene, V gene, CDR3 protein, CDR3 DNA. A D gene is named only where the DNA matches it firmly. The size entry is marked missing in some rows and otherwise reads once, few, many or a size class.

few	NA	TRBJ1-1	TRBV5-1	CASSLPTPGTRTRMNTEAFF	TGCGCCAGCAGCTTGCCCACCCCAGGGACCCGGACTAGGATGAACACTGAAGCTTTCTTT
NA	TRBD1	TRBJ2-6	TRBV7-2	CASSWTGSGANVLTF	TGTGCCAGCAGCTGGACAGGCTCTGGGGCCAACGTCCTGACTTTC
NA	NA	TRBJ2-5	TRBV7-2	CASSSLTTDNQETQYF	TGTGCCAGCAGCTCCCTAACGACAGATAATCAGGAGACCCAGTACTTC
NA	NA	TRBJ1-2	TRBV5-1	CASSLSDSYYGYTF	TGCGCCAGCAGCTTGTCGGACAGCTACTATGGCTACACCTTC
NA	TRBD2	TRBJ2-1	TRBV7-3	CASSYGTSAYNEQFF	TGTGCCAGCAGCTACGGGACTAGCGCCTACAATGAGCAGTTCTTC
NA	TRBD2	TRBJ2-5	TRBV12-5	CASGLGSGIGETQYF	TGTGCTAGTGGTTTGGGGAGCGGGATCGGAGAGACCCAGTACTTC
NA	NA	TRBJ1-1	TRBV28	CASLRGGNTEAFF	TGTGCCAGCCTCAGGGGCGGGAACACTGAAGCTTTCTTT
few	TRBD1	TRBJ1-1	TRBV7-9	CASSLVGDSQPAFF	TGTGCCAGCAGCTTAGTGGGGGACAGCCAACCAGCTTTCTTT
NA	TRBD1	TRBJ2-7	TRBV19	CASSALQGSTYEQYF	TGTGCCAGTAGTGCCTTACAGGGGTCCACTTACGAGCAGTACTTC
few	NA	TRBJ1-1	TRBV29-1	CSVEGPRGTEAFF	TGCAGCGTTGAAGGGCCTCGGGGTACTGAAGCTTTCTTT
NA	TRBD1	TRBJ1-4	TRBV30	CAWSGLIKGQSSTNEKLFF	TGTGCCTGGAGTGGATTAATAAAGGGACAGTCTTCAACTAATGAAAAACTGTTTTTT
NA	TRBD2	TRBJ2-1	TRBV9	CASSVVAGGVNEQFF	TGTGCCAGCAGCGTAGTAGCGGGAGGAGTCAATGAGCAGTTCTTC
NA	TRBD2	TRBJ2-1	TRBV14	CASSQSRTRQFF	TGTGCCAGCAGCCAATCGAGGACTAGGCAGTTCTTC
NA	TRBD2	TRBJ2-4	TRBV11-3	CASSSRLAGGKNIQYF	TGTGCCAGCAGCAGCCGACTAGCGGGAGGCAAAAACATTCAGTACTTC
NA	TRBD2	TRBJ2-3	TRBV9	CASTRGGTEQYF	TGTGCCAGCACCCGGGGGGGCACCGAGCAGTATTTT
once	NA	TRBJ2-7	TRBV7-7	CASSLLVLVTRNEQYF	TGTGCTAGCAGCCTCCTAGTCCTCGTGACTCGGAACGAGCAGTACTTC
NA	TRBD1	TRBJ1-4	TRBV19	CASSFRVTGLVKEKLFF	TGTGCCAGTAGTTTTAGGGTGACAGGGTTGGTTAAAGAAAAACTGTTTTTT
NA	NA	TRBJ2-2	TRBV4-1	CASSPWQEGGELFF	TGCGCCAGCAGCCCCTGGCAGGAGGGCGGGGAGCTGTTTTTT
NA	TRBD2	TRBJ2-1	TRBV5-1	CASRTGLAGGPGNEQFF	TGCGCCAGCAGAACGGGACTAGCGGGAGGGCCTGGGAATGAGCAGTTCTTC
once	NA	TRBJ1-1	TRBV11-2	CASRRTAVNTEAFF	TGTGCCAGCAGGAGGACAGCCGTTAACACTGAAGCTTTCTTT
NA	NA	TRBJ2-7	TRBV18	CASSPARGTTEQYF	TGTGCCAGCTCACCGGCTAGGGGGACTACCGAGCAGTACTTC
NA	TRBD1	TRBJ2-5	TRBV2	CATGQGEGTQYF	TGTGCCACCGGACAGGGGGAAGGGACCCAGTACTTC
NA	NA	TRBJ2-3	TRBV4-2	CASSQYQGGATTDTQYF	TGTGCCAGCAGCCAATATCAAGGGGGGGCGACCACAGATACGCAGTATTTT
NA	NA	TRBJ2-3	TRBV13	CASSYWGARDTQYF	TGTGCCAGCAGTTACTGGGGAGCAAGAGATACGCAGTATTTT
NA	NA	TRBJ2-1	TRBV29-1	CSVVYRSSYNEQFF	TGCAGCGTTGTTTACAGGAGCTCCTACAATGAGCAGTTCTTC
NA	TRBD2	TRBJ2-5	TRBV9	CASSVGPGGRALETQYF	TGTGCCAGCAGCGTAGGCCCCGGCGGGAGGGCCTTAGAGACCCAGTACTTC
NA	NA	TRBJ1-1	TRBV7-3	CASSPAPGGNTEAFF	TGTGCCAGCAGCCCCGCACCGGGGGGGAACACTGAAGCTTTCTTT
NA	NA	TRBJ1-2	TRBV15	CATSRDRALGGSGYTF	TGTGCCACCAGCAGAGATCGGGCATTAGGGGGAAGCGGCTACACCTTC